This T cell receptor (beta chain) was observed in a study of human T cells and chemical hapten exposure. Turning to the study itself: Among samples, TCR yields varied mainly because of small differences in pooled library volume.

Details on this clonotype: The antigen remains unidentified.

Study conclusions and caveats: Expanded TCR sets contained significantly more large CDR3 similarity clusters than controls. DPC sensitization did not alter TCRs above 1 in 1000 frequency.

The CDR3 length is 15 residues. V trimming: 0 bases; J trimming: 0 bases; junction bases outside the gene matches: 4. CDR1 is DFQATT and CDR2 is SNEGSKA in the germline V gene (reference sequence). The time point was: patch test 2, 6 weeks after DPC sensitization. The treatment was: therapeutic diphenylcyclopropenone sensitization with weekly scalp DPC. Extraction yielded total RNA from whole blood (unfractionated). From the RACE reads, TCRdb called clonotypes with MiXCR, one entry per CDR3 protein. This table holds roughly 380,000 distinct CDR3 sequences, more than 5% found once. The chain recombines TRBV20-1 with TRBJ2-5, with 7 nucleotides matching TRBD1. This TCR came from a young woman with alopecia areata. Some clones in this sample may be carry-over from other donors' samples. The material was whole blood, obtained in connection with sensitization to the hapten diphenylcyclopropenone (DPC). The CDR3: CSARDRGPYQETQYF. CDR3 nucleotide sequence: TGCAGTGCTAGAGATAGGGGGCCCTACCAAGAGACCCAGTACTTC.